The next 23 T cell receptor beta chains were all read from a single sample in a study of beta chain features in type 1 diabetes. Study observations and caveats: Researchers report that Type 1 diabetes patients had moderately but significantly shorter TCRB CDR3s across all four CD4+ subsets.

These receptors' targets are unknown. The study reverse transcribed the entire isolated RNA, so it sequenced expressed TCRB transcripts. Data came from immunoSEQ multiplex PCR; TCRdb stores just in-frame clones and leaves some out. Among 120,000 or so clones listed, roughly 17% were seen once. The sequenced sample was central memory CD4+ T cells from blood. These receptors originate from a man aged 18 to 35 with type 1 diabetes.

Regarding this clone: This same CDR3 is encoded by further DNA sequences in the sample. V usage is TRBV29-1 and J usage is TRBJ2-7; 9 positions match TRBD1. CDR3 length: 14 residues. Germline-derived CDR1 and CDR2 are SQVTM and ANQGSEA. Unmatched junction bases numbered 8, after V lost 7 bases and J lost 1 base. The CDR3 DNA is TGCAGCGCTCGAGACGGGACAGGGTCCTACGAGCAGTACTTC. Translation gives CSARDGTGSYEQYF.

J is TRBJ1-1 and V is TRBV21-1. TRBV21-1 is deemed a pseudogene. The CDR3 totals 12 residues. In nucleotides, the CDR3 is TGTGCCAGCAGGGAAGTGAACACTGAAGCTTTCTTT. It translates to CASREVNTEAFF.

CDR3 amino acids: CASRARGSEYNEQFF. DNA for the CDR3: TGTGCCAGCAGGGCTCGAGGGAGTGAATACAATGAGCAGTTCTTC. The rearrangement uses TRBV7-9 and TRBJ2-1; maybe TRBD2 (5 bases). V gave up 6 bases and J gave up 4 bases, with 16 bases separating them. In germline, CDR1 is SEHNR, CDR2 FQNEAQ (reference sequence). The CDR3 consists of 15 residues.

There are a few counts of this clone. CDR3 residues: CASSLDAGSYNSPLHF. The CDR3, as DNA: TGTGCCAGCAGCTTGGATGCGGGCTCCTATAATTCACCCCTCCACTTT. This rearrangement joins TRBV5-4 to TRBJ1-6, with unresolved D. The V gene's germline CDR1 is SGHNT and CDR2 YYREEE (reference sequence). The CDR3 has 16 amino acids. Deletions cut 0 bases from V and 0 bases from J, with 7 bases between.

This clone occurred a few times. This chain uses TRBV20-1 with TRBJ2-3; D is unclear. Germline assignment: CDR1 DFQATT and CDR2 SNEGSKA (reference sequence). V was shortened by 6 bases and J by 0 bases, with 4 bases between the two germline ends. The CDR3 length is 11 residues. DNA of the CDR3: TGCAGTGCCCATAGCACAGATACGCAGTATTTT. Translation gives CSAHSTDTQYF.

This chain joins TRBV29-1 and TRBJ1-2; TRBD1 matches at 8 bases. With V trimmed by 4 bases and J by 6 bases, 4 bases remained unmatched. Germline V gene sequence: CDR1 SQVTM, CDR2 ANQGSEA. This CDR3 has 12 amino acids. The CDR3 here is CSVGQGYDGYTF. CDR3 DNA: TGCAGCGTTGGACAGGGGTATGATGGCTACACCTTC. Drawing the rest from reference TRBV29-1 and TRBJ1-2, the complete variable domain is SAVISQKPSRDICQRGTSLTIQCQVDSQVTMMFWYRQQPGQSLTLIATANQGSEATYESGFVIDKFPISRPNLTFSTLTVSNMSPEDSSIYLCSVGQGYDGYTFGSGTRLTVV.

This clone was counted a few times. The chain employs TRBV30 and TRBJ2-5; 9 nucleotides line up with TRBD2. The CDR3 contains 13 residues. The V and J ends lost 3 bases and 5 bases, in that order; junction bases with no gene match: 4. Per germline, CDR1 GTSNPN and CDR2 SVGIG (reference sequence). The CDR3 nucleotides are TGTGCCTGGAGCCTAGGACTAGCGGAGACCCAGTACTTC. This translates into CAWSLGLAETQYF.

This clone was seen a few times. The chain links TRBV28 to TRBJ2-7; a weak D match, TRBD1 (6 bases). In germline, CDR1 is MDHEN, CDR2 SYDVKM. This CDR3 region has 12 residues. The germline V and J ends were trimmed by 6 bases and 2 bases, with 8 bases remaining between them. The CDR3 DNA reads TGTGCCAGCAGGACAGGAACCTACGAGCAGTACTTC. This gives the protein CASRTGTYEQYF.

A few counts support this clone. The chain uses TRBV25-1 and TRBJ1-2; perhaps TRBD1 as D (6 bases). With 3 bases removed from V and 13 bases from J, the gap between germline ends came to 18 bases. The CDR3 loop spans 13 amino acids. Germline loops: CDR1 MGHDK, CDR2 SYGVNS. The CDR3 is CASSEGAGPRTTF. The CDR3 bases are TGTGCCAGCAGTGAGGGGGCCGGGCCCAGGACCACCTTC.

This clone was recorded many times. This chain connects TRBV4-2 to TRBJ2-4; TRBD1 might be the D (5 bases). CDR3 length: 15 residues. V lost 0 bases, J lost 5 bases, and 11 bases lay in between. Germline lookup yields CDR1 LGHNA and CDR2 YNFKEQ. Written as DNA, the CDR3 is TGTGCCAGCAGCCAAGAGAGCAGGGCTGAAAACATTCAGTACTTC. Its protein is CASSQESRAENIQYF.

This chain joins TRBV27 and TRBJ2-1, with D unclear. Germline CDR1 is MNHEY and CDR2 is SMNVEV (reference sequence). This CDR3 contains 12 residues. The ends were cut back, 2 bases at V and 12 bases at J, with 11 bases in the middle. CDR3 DNA sequence: TGTGCCAGCAGTTTAATTGGGCAGATGCAGTTCTTC. It codes for CASSLIGQMQFF.

V and J are TRBV7-2 and TRBJ2-2; 10 bases are a match to TRBD1. The CDR3 consists of 17 residues. Germline V gives CDR1 SGHTA, CDR2 FQGNSA. Trimming took 4 bases from V and 3 from J; bases not matched to a gene: 8. This CDR3 reads CASSSTLGTGDTGELFF. In DNA, the CDR3 is TGTGCCAGCAGCTCCACCCTCGGGACAGGGGACACCGGGGAGCTGTTTTTT.

The sample holds a few counts of this clone. V gene TRBV30 combines with J gene TRBJ1-2; no definite D call. CDR3 length equals 12 residues. Germline V gene sequence: CDR1 GTSNPN, CDR2 SVGIG (reference sequence). Trimming shortened V by 3 bases and J by 4 bases, and 9 bases separated the two germline ends. The CDR3 protein is CAWRLDSYGYTF. For the CDR3, the DNA is TGTGCCTGGAGGCTGGATTCCTATGGCTACACCTTC.

V usage is TRBV2 and J usage is TRBJ2-2; a weak D match, TRBD1 (5 bases). Germline V lookup: CDR1 SNHLY, CDR2 FYNNEI. The CDR3 is made up of 15 amino acids. V shed 8 bases and J shed 0 bases, with 13 bases lying between them. CDR3 in DNA: TGTGCCAGCGTTTCATCGACAGCGAACACCGGGGAGCTGTTTTTT. Its protein is CASVSSTANTGELFF.

The rearrangement links TRBV28 to TRBJ2-5; 7 bases agree with TRBD1. Germline assignment: CDR1 MDHEN and CDR2 SYDVKM. Trimming removed 7 bases from V and 6 bases from J; junction bases left unmatched: 5. CDR3 length: 12 residues. The CDR3 coding sequence is TGTGCCAGCAAAAGGGGGCTTCAGACCCAGTACTTC. This translates into CASKRGLQTQYF.

This rearrangement joins TRBV15 to TRBJ1-1; the D is unclear. This CDR3 has 11 amino acids. Germline CDR1 LNHNV, CDR2 YYDKDF (reference sequence). V gave up 6 bases and J gave up 1 base, with 3 bases separating them. The CDR3 loop reads CATRTNTEAFF. The CDR3 nucleotides read TGTGCCACCAGAACGAACACTGAAGCTTTCTTT.

A few counts support this clone. This chain uses TRBV29-1 with TRBJ2-1, with 7 bases fitting TRBD2. CDR1 and CDR2 from the germline V gene are SQVTM and ANQGSEA. The CDR3 loop spans 13 amino acids. V was pared by 4 bases and J by 3 bases, with 3 bases of the junction left unmatched. The CDR3 loop is CSVVASGYNEQFF. The CDR3 DNA is TGCAGCGTTGTCGCTAGCGGCTACAATGAGCAGTTCTTC.

This clone was found a few times. V usage is TRBV25-1 and J usage is TRBJ1-2; D possibly corresponds to TRBD1 (6 bases). V was cut by 3 bases and J by 2 bases, with 10 bases left in between. Germline V CDR1 and CDR2: MGHDK, SYGVNS. The CDR3 extends over 14 amino acids. Written as DNA, the CDR3 is TGTGCCAGCAGTGATCAGGGGATCAACTATGGCTACACCTTC. Protein: CASSDQGINYGYTF.

V gene TRBV4-2 combines with J gene TRBJ1-1; D perhaps matches TRBD1 (6 bases). The CDR3 consists of 15 residues. Trimming cost V 7 bases and J 2 bases, with 17 bases left between them. Germline V gene data show CDR1 as LGHNA and CDR2 as YNFKEQ. This chain's CDR3 is CASKTYRVFNTEAFF. The CDR3, as DNA: TGTGCCAGCAAGACGTACAGGGTTTTTAACACTGAAGCTTTCTTT.

This clone has just a few counts. The V and J genes are TRBV10-2 and TRBJ1-2; possibly TRBD1 for D (6 bases). Trimming removed 6 bases at V and 4 bases at J, with 15 bases between. This CDR3 is built from 14 residues. Looked up from germline, CDR1 is WSHSY and CDR2 is SAAADI. The CDR3 sequence is CASRPGTQLYGYTF. The CDR3 nucleotides read TGCGCCAGCAGGCCCGGGACACAACTCTATGGCTACACCTTC.

In this sample, this clone turned up a few times. This chain uses TRBV7-2 with TRBJ2-5; 7 positions match TRBD1. CDR1 and CDR2 (germline): SGHTA, FQGNSA. The junction had 3 bases not matched to a gene; V was cut back by 5 bases and J by 3 bases. This CDR3 has 13 residues. CDR3 protein: CASSRGPEETQYF. As DNA, the CDR3 is TGTGCCAGCAGCAGGGGGCCGGAAGAGACCCAGTACTTC.

This chain joins TRBV7-2 and TRBJ1-1; the D gene is possibly TRBD1 (5 bases). This CDR3 comprises 14 residues. The V and J ends lost 2 bases and 4 bases respectively, with 11 bases between them. Germline V CDR1 and CDR2: SGHTA, FQGNSA. The chain's CDR3 is CASSLRGAGTEAFF. The CDR3 region has the DNA TGTGCCAGCAGCTTAAGGGGCGCAGGCACTGAAGCTTTCTTT.

This clone was seen only a few times. For the CDR3, the DNA is TGTGCCAGCCGGACTAGCGGCAGCACAGATACGCAGTATTTT. Amino acids: CASRTSGSTDTQYF. The V call is TRBV19, the J call TRBJ2-3; TRBD2 aligns across 10 bases. The CDR3 is 14 amino acids. Trimming removed 9 bases from V and 0 bases from J; junction bases left unmatched: 3. Germline V lookup: CDR1 LNHDA, CDR2 SQIVND (reference sequence).